The 8 T cell receptor beta chains reported below all come from one sample, sequenced in a study of draining lymph node invasion in breast cancer. Memory regulatory T cells were sorted as CD4+ CD45RA- CD25high cells. TCRdb re-called the bulk RNA-seq reads with MiXCR, one entry per CDR3 protein. Found here are 2,900 or so distinct CDR3 sequences, roughly half of them singletons; the top ten hold about 3.4%. The sample consisted of sorted memory Tregs from a lymph node. The receptor source for this set is a female donor with luminal breast cancer.

V and J are TRBV6-2 or TRBV6-3 and TRBJ1-6, with D possibly matching TRBD1 (5 bases). The germline CDR1 and CDR2 sequences are MNHEY and SVGEGT. CDR3 length: 17 amino acids. V lost 0 bases, J lost 2 bases, and 11 bases lay in between. This CDR3 is CASSYSSRGPYNSPLHF. CDR3 bases: TGTGCCAGCAGTTACTCTAGTCGGGGACCCTATAATTCACCCCTCCACTTT.

The chain combines TRBV24-1 with TRBJ2-2; 11 nucleotides line up with TRBD2. This CDR3 has 16 amino acids. Germline assignment: CDR1 KGHDR and CDR2 SFDVKD. Trimming at V came to 9 bases and at J to 0 bases, leaving 5 bases not matched to a gene. CDR3 DNA sequence: TGTGCCACCGGGACTAGCGGACTCGCGAACACCGGGGAGCTGTTTTTT. This sequence encodes CATGTSGLANTGELFF.

There are a few counts of this clonotype. The CDR3 DNA reads as TGTGCCAGTAGTATGGTCGGGGGTCGGGGCACTGAAGCTTTCTTT. As protein: CASSMVGGRGTEAFF. This sequence joins TRBV19 and TRBJ1-1; TRBD1 might be the D (5 bases). The CDR3 has 15 amino acids. V dropped 3 bases and J dropped 4 bases, with 15 bases sitting between them. From germline, CDR1 is LNHDA and CDR2 SQIVND (reference sequence).

The chain recombines TRBV28 with TRBJ1-2; D gene unclear. This CDR3 region has 15 residues. V was shortened by 6 bases and J by 4 bases, with 18 bases between the two germline ends. In germline, CDR1 is MDHEN, CDR2 SYDVKM. The CDR3 bases are TGTGCCAGCAGACCCCACAACGGCCCCTTCTATGGCTACACCTTC. It encodes CASRPHNGPFYGYTF.

This clonotype was seen only a few times. The chain has TRBV5-1 and TRBJ2-1; D may be TRBD1 or TRBD2 (5 bases each). The CDR3 length is 15 residues. Germline CDR1 is SGHRS and CDR2 is YFSETQ. Trimming pared 4 bases from V and 5 bases from J, leaving 16 bases between. CDR3 sequence reads: CASSPGTRTDNEQFF. The CDR3 nucleotides read TGCGCCAGCAGCCCGGGGACCCGAACCGACAATGAGCAGTTCTTC.

The rearrangement links TRBV9 to TRBJ2-3; D unresolved. Trimming left V 4 bases short and J 2 bases short, with 14 bases between. CDR1 and CDR2 (germline): SGDLS, YYNGEE. The CDR3 totals 15 residues. The CDR3 DNA is TGTGCCAGCAGCCCCGGACGGCCCCCCACAGATACGCAGTATTTT. Translating it yields CASSPGRPPTDTQYF.

The V gene is TRBV27, the J gene TRBJ2-7; 8 bases map to TRBD2. Germline CDR1 and CDR2: MNHEY and SMNVEV (reference sequence). V trimming: 2 bases; J trimming: 2 bases; junction bases outside the gene matches: 2. CDR3 size: 14 residues. CDR3 in amino acids: CASSLQAGAYEQYF. The DNA for the CDR3 is TGTGCCAGCAGTTTACAAGCGGGGGCCTACGAGCAGTACTTC.

This chain links TRBV6-6 with TRBJ1-5, with TRBD1 matching 8 bases. CDR1 and CDR2 from the germline V gene are MNHNY and SVGAGI (reference sequence). J gave up 5 bases and V 6 bases, and 15 bases lay outside the gene matches. The CDR3 covers 17 residues. The CDR3: CASRGPSRDRSYQPQHF. CDR3 nucleotide sequence: TGTGCCAGCAGGGGACCAAGCCGGGACAGGTCCTATCAGCCCCAGCATTTT.